This T cell receptor beta chain originates from a study of T cells in Graves' hyperthyroidism and ophthalmopathy. Trimming cost V 3 bases and J 1 base, with 6 bases left between them. This CDR3 region has 12 residues. The V gene's germline CDR1 is GTSNPN and CDR2 SVGIG (reference sequence). In this sample, this clonotype turned up a few times. What was amplified from RNA transcripts were TCR beta CDR3 regions. First-round RT-PCR with HTBI primers amplified the TCR CDR3 region. TCRdb recomputed calls from the multiplex PCR reads with MiXCR, one row per CDR3 protein. The sample gives more than 300,000 distinct CDR3 sequences, more than 11% of which show up once; approximately 9.9% is in the top ten. Stable disease denoted Graves' hyperthyroidism without ophthalmopathy progression within 18 months. Fresh peripheral blood, under 13 ml, was the source of the PBMCs.

Material: blood. V and J are TRBV30 and TRBJ1-1; D perhaps matches TRBD1 (5 bases). This receptor was taken from a woman aged 55 to 70 with Graves' hyperthyroidism. CDR3 loop: CAWRGTNTEAFF. DNA of the CDR3: TGTGCCTGGAGGGGGACGAACACTGAAGCTTTCTTT.